Presented here are 21 T cell receptor beta chains from one specimen sequenced in a study of T cells after yellow fever vaccination. TCRdb ran MiXCR on the 5' RACE reads and lists one entry per CDR3 protein. The sample gives 300,000 or so distinct CDR3 sequences, 8.5% to 10% of which show up once; about 3% is in the top ten. This material consisted of CD4+ T cells sorted from PBMCs, taken 5 days after the yellow fever booster vaccination. The source is a man aged 18 to 30 who received the YFV17D yellow fever vaccine.

In this sample, this clonotype turned up a few times. The chain is built from TRBV10-3 and TRBJ2-2; D is unclear. CDR3 length: 13 amino acids. V was pared by 6 bases and J by 3 bases, with 8 bases between. Germline CDR1 reads ENHRY; CDR2 reads SYGVKD. CDR3 DNA: TGTGCCATCAGATGGACGGACACCGGGGAGCTGTTTTTT. It specifies CAIRWTDTGELFF.

The rearrangement uses TRBV6-1 and TRBJ2-7; D is unclear. Trimming took 3 bases from V and 3 from J, leaving 15 bases between them. Germline V lookup: CDR1 MNHNS, CDR2 SASEGT. This CDR3 contains 15 residues. CDR3 sequence reads: CASSDPSVGRYEQYV. In DNA, the CDR3 is TGTGCCAGCAGTGACCCCAGCGTCGGACGCTACGAGCAGTACGTC.

There are a few counts of this clonotype. This sequence joins TRBV11-2 and TRBJ1-1; D gene uncertain. Looked up from germline, CDR1 is SGHAT and CDR2 is FQNNGV. V shed 7 bases and J shed 11 bases, with 11 bases lying between them. The CDR3 is 10 residues long. CDR3 amino acids: CASKRMEAFF. CDR3 in DNA: TGTGCCAGCAAAAGGATGGAGGCTTTCTTT.

This clonotype was observed at least ten times. The chain has TRBV7-2 and TRBJ2-3; TRBD2 might be the D (6 bases). The CDR3 has 14 amino acids. V lost 6 bases and J lost 0, with 10 bases in between. Germline V gives CDR1 SGHTA, CDR2 FQGNSA. The CDR3 protein is CASSLASSTDTQYF. CDR3 sequence (DNA): TGTGCCAGCAGTCTAGCGTCTAGCACAGATACGCAGTATTTT.

This clonotype was detected a few times. The rearrangement uses TRBV27 and TRBJ2-3; D possibly corresponds to TRBD1 (6 bases). In germline, CDR1 is MNHEY, CDR2 SMNVEV (reference sequence). V dropped 3 bases and J dropped 4 bases, with 11 bases sitting between them. The CDR3 is 14 residues long. This chain's CDR3 is CASSLMGAADTQYF. DNA of the CDR3: TGTGCCAGCAGTTTGATGGGGGCTGCAGATACGCAGTATTTT.

This clonotype was counted many times. This chain connects TRBV5-1 to TRBJ1-2; TRBD1 matches 8 bases. V lost 3 bases, J lost 10 bases, and 5 bases stayed unmatched. Looked up from germline, CDR1 is SGHRS and CDR2 is YFSETQ. This CDR3 spans 12 amino acids. This chain's CDR3 is CASSWGTGDYTF. For the CDR3, the DNA is TGCGCCAGCAGCTGGGGGACAGGAGACTACACCTTC. Full variable domain (rest looked up from reference TRBV5-1 and TRBJ1-2): KAGVTQTPRYLIKTRGQQVTLSCSPISGHRSVSWYQQTPGQGLQFLFEYFSETQRNKGNFPGRFSGRQFSNSRSEMNVSTLELGDSALYLCASSWGTGDYTFGSGTRLTVV.

The V and J genes are TRBV7-3 and TRBJ2-4, with 8 bases lining up with TRBD2. V was clipped by 5 bases and J by 6 bases; unmatched bases: 15. The germline V gene encodes CDR1 SGHTA and CDR2 FQGTGA. This CDR3 contains 17 residues. DNA for the CDR3: TGTGCCAGCAGCCAGGGTGGCGGGGGGCGGTCAGCAAACATTCAGTACTTC. It is translated as CASSQGGGGRSANIQYF.

This chain connects TRBV7-9 to TRBJ2-5; 7 nucleotides agree with TRBD2. The CDR3 length is 12 residues. Per the germline V gene, CDR1 is SEHNR and CDR2 is FQNEAQ (reference sequence). The J segment lost 3 bases and the V segment lost 5 bases, leaving 0 bases of the junction unmatched. The CDR3 DNA sequence: TGTGCCAGCAGCCGGGAGGAAGAGACCCAGTACTTC. Residues: CASSREEETQYF.

This chain connects TRBV24-1 to TRBJ1-2; a weak D match, TRBD1 (6 bases). Germline V gene sequence: CDR1 KGHDR, CDR2 SFDVKD. V was cut by 3 bases and J by 3 bases, with 13 bases left in between. This CDR3 comprises 15 residues. CDR3 region: CATSDEPGGDYGYTF. The CDR3 DNA sequence: TGTGCCACCAGTGATGAACCCGGGGGCGACTATGGCTACACCTTC.

This clonotype was counted a few times. The V call is TRBV6-5, the J call TRBJ2-3; 8 bases fit TRBD1. The CDR3 is made up of 15 amino acids. The V and J ends lost 7 bases and 3 bases, in that order; junction bases with no gene match: 9. Germline lookup yields CDR1 MNHEY and CDR2 SVGAGI. CDR3 bases: TGTGCCAGCATTGAACAGGGGGGCCGGACAGATACGCAGTATTTT. Translated, it gives CASIEQGGRTDTQYF.

This clonotype appeared many times. The chain recombines TRBV20-1 with TRBJ2-3; 10 bases map to TRBD2. The CDR3 length is 15 residues. In germline, CDR1 is DFQATT, CDR2 SNEGSKA (reference sequence). Unmatched junction bases numbered 11, after V lost 6 bases and J lost 5 bases. Here the CDR3 reads CSADSLAGEQDTQYF. CDR3 sequence (DNA): TGCAGTGCCGATTCCCTAGCGGGGGAGCAAGATACGCAGTATTTT.

This clonotype came up a few times. This rearrangement joins TRBV21-1 to TRBJ2-2. TRBV21-1 is a listed pseudogene. The CDR3 contains 12 residues. The CDR3 DNA reads as TGTGCCAGCAGCAAGGACACCGGGGAGCTGTTTTTT. Amino acids: CASSKDTGELFF.

This clonotype was seen once. The rearrangement uses TRBV24-1 and TRBJ1-2; the D gene is possibly TRBD1 (6 bases). The length of the CDR3 is 15 residues. Looked up from germline, CDR1 is KGHDR and CDR2 is SFDVKD. Trimming took 3 bases from V and 5 from J, leaving 15 bases between them. The CDR3 nucleotides read TGTGCCACCAGTGATACACGGACAGAGTTGTATGGCTACACCTTC. Its translation is CATSDTRTELYGYTF.

This clonotype was picked up a small number of times. The chain is built from TRBV7-3 and TRBJ2-1; 7 bases fit TRBD1. Germline CDR1 and CDR2: SGHTA and FQGTGA. J lost 3 bases, V lost 1 base, and 3 bases had no gene match. There are 15 residues in the CDR3. The CDR3 region is CASSLRSGGYNEQFF. The CDR3 DNA reads TGTGCCAGCAGCTTAAGGTCAGGGGGCTACAATGAGCAGTTCTTC.

The chain is built from TRBV4-1 and TRBJ2-1; a weak D match, TRBD1 (6 bases). This CDR3 has 11 amino acids. From germline, CDR1 is MGHRA and CDR2 YSYEKL. Trimming shortened V by 6 bases and J by 12 bases, and 12 bases separated the two germline ends. CDR3 in amino acids: CASSSPGVQFF. Written as DNA, the CDR3 is TGCGCCAGCAGTTCCCCAGGGGTGCAGTTCTTC.

The rearrangement uses TRBV9 and TRBJ2-5; D is possibly TRBD2 (6 bases). The CDR3 sequence is 14 residues long. The V and J ends lost 0 bases and 0 bases respectively, with 6 bases between them. Per germline, CDR1 SGDLS and CDR2 YYNGEE. The chain's CDR3 is CASSVVADQETQYF. The CDR3 nucleotides read TGTGCCAGCAGCGTAGTAGCGGACCAAGAGACCCAGTACTTC.

The rearrangement uses TRBV2 and TRBJ1-5; no definite D call. V gave up 3 bases and J gave up 1 base, with 10 bases separating them. Per germline, CDR1 SNHLY and CDR2 FYNNEI. The CDR3 sequence is 15 residues long. CDR3 region: CASSERFRSNQPQHF. The CDR3 DNA is TGTGCCAGCAGTGAGAGGTTCAGGAGCAATCAGCCCCAGCATTTT.

V and J are TRBV4-3 and TRBJ1-1; tentative D call: TRBD1 (5 bases). Per the germline V gene, CDR1 is LGHNA and CDR2 is YSLEER. V was pared by 0 bases and J by 5 bases, with 13 bases between. The CDR3 sequence is 15 residues long. The chain's CDR3 is CASSQDTPRDTEAFF. The DNA of the CDR3 is TGCGCCAGCAGCCAAGATACCCCCAGGGATACTGAAGCTTTCTTT.

This clonotype showed up many times. V usage is TRBV5-4 and J usage is TRBJ2-1; possible D gene TRBD2, 7 bases. The CDR3 is 16 residues long. The germline V and J ends were trimmed by 0 bases and 1 base, with 11 bases remaining between them. Germline V gene sequence: CDR1 SGHNT, CDR2 YYREEE (reference sequence). CDR3 bases: TGTGCCAGCAGCTTGGGAGGGGGGGCATCCTACAATGAGCAGTTCTTC. Translated: CASSLGGGASYNEQFF.

The chain carries TRBV9 and TRBJ2-7; D remains ambiguous. This CDR3 contains 13 residues. Germline loops: CDR1 SGDLS, CDR2 YYNGEE. V lost 1 base to trimming and J lost 3 bases, with 8 bases between them. Here the CDR3 reads CASSVWDGYEQYF. In nucleotides, the CDR3 is TGTGCCAGCAGCGTATGGGATGGCTACGAGCAGTACTTC.

In its sample, this clonotype was seen a few times. The CDR3 here is CASSRGEKTDTQYF. DNA for the CDR3: TGTGCCAGCTCGCGGGGGGAAAAGACAGATACGCAGTATTTT. V and J are TRBV7-3 and TRBJ2-3, with 8 bases that match TRBD2. V shed 8 bases and J 3 bases; nucleotides not matched to a gene: 7. Germline values: CDR1 SGHTA, CDR2 FQGTGA. This CDR3 spans 14 amino acids.